This T cell receptor beta chain was found in a study of cytomegalovirus exposure and HLA in healthy donors. The study drew the donors from its roughly 110-subject validation cohort, separate from the approximately 700-subject first cohort. TCRdb's table, derived via immunoSEQ multiplex PCR, lists solely in-frame clones and lacks some. Of about 130,000 clones listed, 89% are singletons. Points on this clone: Its antigen is unidentified.

Study conclusions and caveats: The TCR clusters that emerged in the first cohort tended, a later analysis found, to co-occur in the approximately 110 validation repertoires.

The length of the CDR3 is 14 residues. Losses at the gene ends were 5 bases for V and 7 bases for J; bases not matched to a gene: 6. From germline, CDR1 is SGHVS and CDR2 FQNEAQ. The chain links TRBV7-8 to TRBJ1-5, with 9 bases matching TRBD1. The source is a young woman in good health and CMV-seronegative. The sample was PBMCs. CDR3 nucleotides: TGTGCCAGCAGCGTCCGGGACAGGGCCCAGCCCCAGCATTTT. Translated: CASSVRDRAQPQHF.